One and the same sample provided the 21 T cell receptor beta chains below, sequenced in a study of cytomegalovirus exposure and HLA in healthy donors. The assay was immunoSEQ multiplex PCR, and TCRdb's table has in-frame clones only and misses some. The repertoire holds under 400,000 clones, 70% to 90% seen once, with under 0.95% in the top ten. Specimen: PBMCs. Source of these receptors: a woman under 30 in good health and CMV-seronegative.

This clone was recorded once. The chain joins TRBV5-1 to TRBJ1-1; D gene unclear. This CDR3 is 15 amino acids long. With 0 bases removed from V and 4 bases from J, the gap between germline ends came to 13 bases. CDR1 is SGHRS, CDR2 YFSETQ, per germline. The CDR3 nucleotides read TGCGCCAGCAGCTTGGAAGAGGGAACCGTCACTGAAGCTTTCTTT. Encoded protein: CASSLEEGTVTEAFF.

J is TRBJ1-3 and V is TRBV5-1, with 7 bases lining up with TRBD1. CDR1 and CDR2 from the germline V gene are SGHRS and YFSETQ. This CDR3 is 16 amino acids long. Losses at the gene ends were 4 bases for V and 4 bases for J; bases not matched to a gene: 11. The CDR3 reads CASSRTRQGEGNTIYF. DNA for the CDR3: TGCGCCAGCAGCCGAACCCGGCAGGGGGAAGGAAACACCATATATTTT.

This sequence joins TRBV27 and TRBJ1-1, with 9 bases matching TRBD1. Losses at the gene ends were 5 bases for V and 8 bases for J; bases not matched to a gene: 9. The CDR3 loop spans 14 amino acids. Germline lookup yields CDR1 MNHEY and CDR2 SMNVEV (reference sequence). The CDR3 sequence is CASSPLTGGAEAFF. The CDR3 DNA is TGTGCCAGCAGTCCCCTTACAGGGGGCGCGGAAGCTTTCTTT.

The rearrangement links TRBV7-8 to TRBJ2-1; 14 bases line up with TRBD2. Trimming at V came to 0 bases and at J to 5 bases, leaving 12 bases not matched to a gene. The length of the CDR3 is 20 residues. The V gene's germline CDR1 is SGHVS and CDR2 FQNEAQ. In DNA form, the CDR3 reads TGTGCCAGCAGCTTAGCAATAAGGACTAGCGGGAGGCTTGGGGACAATGAGCAGTTCTTC. Translating gives CASSLAIRTSGRLGDNEQFF.

This chain links TRBV7-3 with TRBJ2-5; perhaps TRBD2 as D (6 bases). The germline V gene encodes CDR1 SGHTA and CDR2 FQGTGA. Deletions cut 2 bases from V and 7 bases from J, with 8 bases between. This CDR3 has 12 residues. CDR3 amino acids: CASSLDGGTQYF. The CDR3 DNA sequence: TGTGCCAGCAGCTTAGACGGGGGGACCCAGTACTTC.

This chain connects TRBV19 to TRBJ2-7; a possible D gene is TRBD1 (7 bases). The CDR3 loop spans 14 amino acids. The germline V and J ends were trimmed by 3 bases and 3 bases, with 12 bases remaining between them. In germline, CDR1 is LNHDA, CDR2 SQIVND (reference sequence). CDR3 in DNA: TGTGCCAGTAGTATTGACAGGGAGGTCTACGAGCAGTACTTC. It yields the protein CASSIDREVYEQYF. The variable domain in full, with the rest retrieved from reference TRBV19 and TRBJ2-7, is DGGITQSPKYLFRKEGQNVTLSCEQNLNHDAMYWYRQDPGQGLRLIYYSQIVNDFQKGDIAEGYSVSREKKESFPLTVTSAQKNPTAFYLCASSIDREVYEQYFGPGTRLTVT.

The CDR3 DNA follows: TGTGCCAGCAGTTCGTATCCGGGACAGGGTCTCACCTACACCTTC. Translating it yields CASSSYPGQGLTYTF. This chain uses TRBV2 with TRBJ1-2; 9 bases line up with TRBD1. Germline CDR1 SNHLY, CDR2 FYNNEI. The ends lost 5 bases at V and 10 bases at J; junction bases unmatched: 14. CDR3 length: 15 amino acids. Variable domain in full (rest from reference TRBV2 and TRBJ1-2): EPEVTQTPSHQVTQMGQEVILRCVPISNHLYFYWYRQILGQKVEFLVSFYNNEISEKSEIFDDQFSVERPDGSNFTLKIRSTKLEDSAMYFCASSSYPGQGLTYTFGSGTRLTVV.

V and J are TRBV6-1 and TRBJ2-3; the match to TRBD1 covers 7 bases. After removal of 3 bases from V and 3 bases from J, the junction contained 0 bases not matched to a gene. Germline V gives CDR1 MNHNS, CDR2 SASEGT. The CDR3 has 13 residues. This CDR3 reads CASSETGTDTQYF. The CDR3 bases are TGTGCCAGCAGTGAGACAGGGACAGATACGCAGTATTTT.

The chain has TRBV27 and TRBJ2-3, with D possibly being TRBD2 (6 bases). V was shortened by 6 bases and J by 1 base, with 17 bases between the two germline ends. The CDR3 is 16 amino acids. Germline V gene data show CDR1 as MNHEY and CDR2 as SMNVEV (reference sequence). The CDR3 here is CASSLMRGSRTDTQYF. The CDR3 bases are TGTGCCAGCAGCTTGATGCGGGGCTCTCGCACAGATACGCAGTATTTT.

The rearrangement joins TRBV19 to TRBJ2-4; the match to TRBD1 covers 7 bases. The CDR3 has 13 residues. CDR1 and CDR2 from the germline V gene are LNHDA and SQIVND (reference sequence). V dropped 8 bases and J dropped 3; count of bases not matched to a gene: 4. The CDR3 sequence: CASSTGRKNIQYF. CDR3 bases: TGTGCCAGTTCGACAGGGCGCAAAAACATTCAGTACTTC.

This chain joins TRBV28 and TRBJ1-5; TRBD1 matches at 7 bases. Trimming took 8 bases from V and 0 from J; bases not matched to a gene: 7. This CDR3 has 15 residues. Germline CDR1 reads MDHEN; CDR2 reads SYDVKM. As DNA, the CDR3 is TGTGCCAGCGCAATTACAGGGGATAGCAATCAGCCCCAGCATTTT. Translating gives CASAITGDSNQPQHF.

The J gene is TRBJ1-2, the V gene TRBV4-1; TRBD1 matches at 12 bases. Germline V gives CDR1 MGHRA, CDR2 YSYEKL. V lost 2 bases to trimming and J lost 6 bases; unmatched junction nucleotides: 13. This CDR3 is built from 18 residues. This CDR3 reads CASSQLLRDRGRRNGYTF. CDR3 nucleotides: TGCGCCAGCAGCCAATTACTCCGGGACAGGGGGCGCAGAAATGGCTACACCTTC.

V gene TRBV27 combines with J gene TRBJ2-3; D not certain. The length of the CDR3 is 14 residues. The V end was cut by 4 bases, the J end by 6 bases, with 14 bases between. The germline CDR1 and CDR2 sequences are MNHEY and SMNVEV (reference sequence). The CDR3 protein is CASSSRFGSDTQYF. CDR3 sequence (DNA): TGTGCCAGCAGTTCGAGGTTTGGCTCTGATACGCAGTATTTT.

V usage is TRBV7-9 and J usage is TRBJ2-7; TRBD1 agrees at 9 bases. This CDR3 contains 15 residues. From germline, CDR1 is SEHNR and CDR2 FQNEAQ (reference sequence). J gave up 5 bases and V 3 bases, and 8 bases lay outside the gene matches. The CDR3 bases are TGTGCCAGCAGCTTTGTACAGGGGGCTTCTAACGAGCAGTACTTC. Its translation is CASSFVQGASNEQYF. The variable domain in full, completed from reference TRBV7-9 and TRBJ2-7, reads DTGVSQNPRHKITKRGQNVTFRCDPISEHNRLYWYRQTLGQGPEFLTYFQNEAQLEKSRLLSDRFSAERPKGSFSTLEIQRTEQGDSAMYLCASSFVQGASNEQYFGPGTRLTVT.

The V and J genes are TRBV5-6 and TRBJ2-5; 11 bases fit TRBD1. After removal of 0 bases from V and 5 bases from J, the junction contained 9 bases not matched to a gene. CDR3 size: 17 residues. Germline V gene data show CDR1 as SGHDT and CDR2 as YYEEEE. In DNA form, the CDR3 reads TGTGCCAGCAGCTTGGGAGGACAGGGGGCGCTCGGGGAGACCCAGTACTTC. Protein sequence: CASSLGGQGALGETQYF.

The chain uses TRBV14 and TRBJ1-6; 8 bases fit TRBD1. J lost 9 bases, V lost 4 bases, and 8 bases had no gene match. The CDR3 length is 15 residues. Germline CDR1 and CDR2: SGHDN and FVKESK. CDR3 bases: TGTGCCAGCAGCCGCGACAGGGGAAGAGCTTCACCCCTCCACTTT. It codes for CASSRDRGRASPLHF.

The gene calls are TRBV28 and TRBJ1-2, with D hard to call. This CDR3 has 14 residues. V lost 3 bases to trimming and J lost 7 bases, with 15 bases between them. From germline, CDR1 is MDHEN and CDR2 SYDVKM. This chain's CDR3 is CASSFGTPWSGYTF. The CDR3 DNA reads as TGTGCCAGCAGTTTTGGCACGCCTTGGAGTGGCTACACCTTC.

The chain employs TRBV4-1 and TRBJ2-1; D not certain. Trimming removed 0 bases at V and 0 bases at J, with 12 bases between. This CDR3 contains 17 residues. CDR1 MGHRA and CDR2 YSYEKL come from the germline V gene. The chain's CDR3 is CASSQDQQVSSYNEQFF. The CDR3 DNA follows: TGCGCCAGCAGCCAAGATCAGCAGGTGAGCTCCTACAATGAGCAGTTCTTC.

The chain combines TRBV6-1 with TRBJ1-2, with TRBD1 identical over 7 bases. CDR1 and CDR2 from the germline V gene are MNHNS and SASEGT. The CDR3 is 15 residues long. V lost 0 bases to trimming and J lost 4 bases; unmatched junction nucleotides: 5. The CDR3 sequence is CASSEATGAGYGYTF. For the CDR3, the DNA is TGTGCCAGCAGTGAAGCCACAGGGGCGGGCTATGGCTACACCTTC.

The gene calls are TRBV7-9 and TRBJ1-1; D is undetermined. The CDR3 spans 13 residues. Trimming shortened V by 4 bases and J by 0 bases, and 6 bases separated the two germline ends. Germline values: CDR1 SEHNR, CDR2 FQNEAQ (reference sequence). The CDR3 DNA follows: TGTGCCAGCAGCTCCCCTCTGAACACTGAAGCTTTCTTT. Amino acid sequence: CASSSPLNTEAFF. The full variable domain, rest sourced from reference TRBV7-9 and TRBJ1-1, is DTGVSQNPRHKITKRGQNVTFRCDPISEHNRLYWYRQTLGQGPEFLTYFQNEAQLEKSRLLSDRFSAERPKGSFSTLEIQRTEQGDSAMYLCASSSPLNTEAFFGQGTRLTVV.

The chain recombines TRBV28 with TRBJ2-7, with 10 positions matching TRBD2. V trimming: 4 bases; J trimming: 7 bases; junction bases outside the gene matches: 10. The CDR3 is made up of 15 amino acids. Germline V gene data show CDR1 as MDHEN and CDR2 as SYDVKM. The CDR3 spells CASSWGTSALGEQYF. As DNA, the CDR3 is TGTGCCAGCAGTTGGGGGACTAGCGCTTTAGGAGAGCAGTACTTC.